This T cell receptor beta chain came from a study of tumor and adjacent non-tumor tissue in lung cancer. Study-level background: Patients were aged about 31 to 85, roughly nine men and roughly five women, stage I to III. Overall study findings and caveats: Patients with more diverse tumor TCRs had worse survival. Tumor tissue had significantly higher TCR diversity than normal lung.

In the case of this clonotype: The target antigen is unknown.

TCRbeta libraries were built with three rounds of nested PCR, modified from ARM-PCR. TCRdb recomputed calls from the multiplex PCR reads with MiXCR, one row per CDR3 protein. The profile covers around 74,000 distinct CDR3 sequences, with about two thirds appearing a single time and around 13% taken by the ten largest. This sample's RNA came from whole unsorted tissue. Looked up from germline, CDR1 is MDHEN and CDR2 is SYDVKM. This CDR3 region has 16 residues. This sequence joins TRBV28 and TRBJ2-2; a weak D match, TRBD1 (5 bases). The sequence derives from a woman in her 70s with non-small cell lung cancer. The sequencing input was lung tumor tissue. CDR3 in DNA: TGTACCACACCCCAAGACAGCTCCTCTGCGACCGGGGAGCTGTTTTTT. Translation gives CTTPQDSSSATGELFF.